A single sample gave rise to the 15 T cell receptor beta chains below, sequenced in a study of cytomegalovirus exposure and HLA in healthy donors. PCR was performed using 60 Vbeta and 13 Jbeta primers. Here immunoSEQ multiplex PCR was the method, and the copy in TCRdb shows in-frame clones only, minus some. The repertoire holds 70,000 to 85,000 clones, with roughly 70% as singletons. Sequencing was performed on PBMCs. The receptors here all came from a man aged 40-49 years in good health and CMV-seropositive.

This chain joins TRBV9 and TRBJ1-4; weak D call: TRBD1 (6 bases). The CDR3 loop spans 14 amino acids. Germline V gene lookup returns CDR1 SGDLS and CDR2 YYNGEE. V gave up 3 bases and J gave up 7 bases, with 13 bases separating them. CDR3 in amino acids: CASSDTGSGEKLFF. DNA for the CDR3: TGTGCCAGCAGCGATACAGGGTCCGGTGAAAAACTGTTTTTT.

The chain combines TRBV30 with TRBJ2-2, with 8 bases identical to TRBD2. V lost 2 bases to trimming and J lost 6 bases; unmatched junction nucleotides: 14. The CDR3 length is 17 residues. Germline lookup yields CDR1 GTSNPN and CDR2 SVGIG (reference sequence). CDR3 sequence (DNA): TGTGCCTGGAGTTTAACGGGGGGGGTAGCGGGGTCCGGGGAGCTGTTTTTT. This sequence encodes CAWSLTGGVAGSGELFF.

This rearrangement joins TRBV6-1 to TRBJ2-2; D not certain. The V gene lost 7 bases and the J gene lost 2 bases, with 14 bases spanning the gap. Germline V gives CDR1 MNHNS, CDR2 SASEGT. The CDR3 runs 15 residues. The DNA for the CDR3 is TGTGCCAGCACCTTACTTCAACCCAACACCGGGGAGCTGTTTTTT. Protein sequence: CASTLLQPNTGELFF.

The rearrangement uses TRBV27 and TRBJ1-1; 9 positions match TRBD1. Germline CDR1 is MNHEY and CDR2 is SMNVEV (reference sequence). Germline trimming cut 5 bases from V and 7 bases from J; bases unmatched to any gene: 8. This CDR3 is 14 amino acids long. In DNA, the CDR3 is TGTGCCAGCAGTCTGGGACAGGGTTCACTTGAAGCTTTCTTT. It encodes CASSLGQGSLEAFF.

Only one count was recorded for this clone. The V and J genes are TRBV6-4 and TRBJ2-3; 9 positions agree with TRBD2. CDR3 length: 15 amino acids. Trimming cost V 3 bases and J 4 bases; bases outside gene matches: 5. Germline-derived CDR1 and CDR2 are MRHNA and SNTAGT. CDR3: CASSEAGGPSDTQYF. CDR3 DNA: TGTGCCAGCAGTGAGGCGGGGGGGCCCTCAGATACGCAGTATTTT.

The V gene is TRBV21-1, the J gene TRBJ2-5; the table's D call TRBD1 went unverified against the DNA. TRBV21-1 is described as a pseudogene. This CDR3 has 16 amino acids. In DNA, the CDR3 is TGTGCCAGCAGCAAAAGTTCGGGACAGGGGAAAGAGACCCAGTACTTC. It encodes CASSKSSGQGKETQYF.

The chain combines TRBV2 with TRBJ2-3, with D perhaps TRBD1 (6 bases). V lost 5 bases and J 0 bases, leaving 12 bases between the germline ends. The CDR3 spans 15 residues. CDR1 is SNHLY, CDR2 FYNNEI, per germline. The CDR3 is CASSTGKLSTDTQYF. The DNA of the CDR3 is TGTGCCAGCAGTACAGGGAAACTTAGCACAGATACGCAGTATTTT.

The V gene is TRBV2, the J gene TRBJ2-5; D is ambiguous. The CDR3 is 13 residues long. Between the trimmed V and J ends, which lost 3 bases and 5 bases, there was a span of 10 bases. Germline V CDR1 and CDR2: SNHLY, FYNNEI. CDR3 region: CASSETVRETQYF. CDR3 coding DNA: TGTGCCAGCAGTGAGACGGTGAGGGAGACCCAGTACTTC. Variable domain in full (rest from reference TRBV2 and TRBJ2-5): EPEVTQTPSHQVTQMGQEVILRCVPISNHLYFYWYRQILGQKVEFLVSFYNNEISEKSEIFDDQFSVERPDGSNFTLKIRSTKLEDSAMYFCASSETVRETQYFGPGTRLLVL.

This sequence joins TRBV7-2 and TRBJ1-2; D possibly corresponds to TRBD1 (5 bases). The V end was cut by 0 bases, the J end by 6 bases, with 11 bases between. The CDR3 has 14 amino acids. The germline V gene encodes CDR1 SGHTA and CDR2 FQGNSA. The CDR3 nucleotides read TGTGCCAGCAGCTTAGCGGCGGCCAGGGATGGCTACACCTTC. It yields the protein CASSLAAARDGYTF. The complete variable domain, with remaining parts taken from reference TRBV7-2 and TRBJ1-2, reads GAGVSQSPSNKVTEKGKDVELRCDPISGHTALYWYRQSLGQGLEFLIYFQGNSAPDKSGLPSDRFSAERTGGSVSTLTIQRTQQEDSAVYLCASSLAAARDGYTFGSGTRLTVV.

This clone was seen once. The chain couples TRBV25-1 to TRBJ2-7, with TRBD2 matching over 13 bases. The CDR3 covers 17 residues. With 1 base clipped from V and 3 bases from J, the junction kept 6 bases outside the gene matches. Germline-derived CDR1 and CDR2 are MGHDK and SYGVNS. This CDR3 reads CASSESPGLAGLYEQYF. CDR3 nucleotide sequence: TGTGCCAGCAGTGAATCGCCGGGACTAGCGGGGCTCTACGAGCAGTACTTC.

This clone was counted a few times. CDR3 DNA: TGTGCCAGCAGCCGGGGAAATTCACCCCTCCACTTT. The encoded protein is CASSRGNSPLHF. The chain combines TRBV5-4 with TRBJ1-6, with no clear D. Trimming left V 4 bases short and J 7 bases short, with 6 bases between. Germline V gives CDR1 SGHNT, CDR2 YYREEE (reference sequence). The CDR3 covers 12 residues.

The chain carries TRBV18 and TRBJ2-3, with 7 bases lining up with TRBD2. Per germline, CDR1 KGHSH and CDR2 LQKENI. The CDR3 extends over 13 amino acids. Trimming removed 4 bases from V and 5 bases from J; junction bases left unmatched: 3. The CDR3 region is CASSLSGGDTQYF. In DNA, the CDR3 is TGTGCCAGCTCACTTTCGGGGGGAGATACGCAGTATTTT.

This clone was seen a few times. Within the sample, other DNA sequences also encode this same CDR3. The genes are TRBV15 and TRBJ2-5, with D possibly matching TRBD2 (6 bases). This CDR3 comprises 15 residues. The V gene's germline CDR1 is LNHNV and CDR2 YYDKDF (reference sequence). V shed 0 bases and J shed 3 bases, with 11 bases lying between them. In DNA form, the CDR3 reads TGTGCCACCAGCAGAGATCCTAGCGAGGAAGAGACCCAGTACTTC. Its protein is CATSRDPSEEETQYF.

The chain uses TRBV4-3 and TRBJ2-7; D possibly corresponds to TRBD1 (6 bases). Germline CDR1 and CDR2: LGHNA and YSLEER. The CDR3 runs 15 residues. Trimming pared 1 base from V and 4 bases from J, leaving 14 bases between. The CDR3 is CASSQGYWGQYEQYF. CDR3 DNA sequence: TGCGCCAGCAGCCAAGGGTACTGGGGGCAATACGAGCAGTACTTC.

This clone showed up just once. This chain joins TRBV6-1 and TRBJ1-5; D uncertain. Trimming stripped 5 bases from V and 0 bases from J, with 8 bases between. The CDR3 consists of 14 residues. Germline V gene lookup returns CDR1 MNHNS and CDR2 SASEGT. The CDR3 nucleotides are TGTGCCAGCAGTTTTTCAGGTAGCAATCAGCCCCAGCATTTT. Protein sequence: CASSFSGSNQPQHF.